These 11 T cell receptor beta chains came from one sample sequenced in a study of cytomegalovirus exposure and HLA in healthy donors. Use of 60 Vbeta and 13 Jbeta primers characterized the PCR. The repertoire was sequenced with immunoSEQ multiplex PCR; TCRdb's copy has only in-frame clones and lacks some. The sample comprises under 200,000 clones, around 80% of which are singletons, and more than 9.5% rests with the top ten. Sequencing used PBMCs. The receptors derive from a man aged 18 to 30 in good health and CMV-seropositive.

This clone was seen once. J is TRBJ2-2 and V is TRBV7-3; tentatively, D is TRBD1 (6 bases). Trimming removed 2 bases at V and 7 bases at J, with 11 bases between. This CDR3 region has 14 residues. Germline CDR1 SGHTA, CDR2 FQGTGA. Written as DNA, the CDR3 is TGTGCCAGCAGCTTAGCCCGAGGGGGCGGGGAGCTGTTTTTT. It encodes CASSLARGGGELFF.

V and J are TRBV30 and TRBJ2-7; TRBD1 matches at 8 bases. This CDR3 region has 14 residues. Per germline, CDR1 GTSNPN and CDR2 SVGIG (reference sequence). The J segment lost 10 bases and the V segment lost 0 bases, leaving 11 bases of the junction unmatched. The CDR3 DNA sequence: TGTGCCTGGAGTGTACGTTCGCGACAGGGGCGACAGTACTTC. Protein sequence: CAWSVRSRQGRQYF.

The chain employs TRBV2 and TRBJ1-5; 8 nucleotides agree with TRBD1. Germline CDR1 and CDR2: SNHLY and FYNNEI. Germline trimming cut 4 bases from V and 4 bases from J; bases unmatched to any gene: 6. This CDR3 has 15 amino acids. CDR3 coding DNA: TGTGCCAGCAGTGTTCAGGGGGCGCGGAATCAGCCCCAGCATTTT. Its translation: CASSVQGARNQPQHF.

This chain joins TRBV19 and TRBJ1-6; possibly TRBD1 for D (5 bases). The germline V gene has CDR1 LNHDA and CDR2 SQIVND (reference sequence). The V end lost 4 bases, the J end lost 9 bases, and 13 bases lay between the germline ends. CDR3 length: 14 residues. The chain's CDR3 is CASSTKAGGSPLHF. CDR3 bases: TGTGCCAGTAGTACGAAGGCGGGGGGTTCACCCCTCCACTTT. Drawing the rest from reference TRBV19 and TRBJ1-6, the complete variable domain is DGGITQSPKYLFRKEGQNVTLSCEQNLNHDAMYWYRQDPGQGLRLIYYSQIVNDFQKGDIAEGYSVSREKKESFPLTVTSAQKNPTAFYLCASSTKAGGSPLHFGNGTRLTVT.

A single count supports this clone. The V gene is TRBV6-5, the J gene TRBJ1-3; D is undetermined. The CDR3 spans 16 residues. Germline V gene sequence: CDR1 MNHEY, CDR2 SVGAGI. V lost 0 bases, J lost 0 bases, and 9 bases lay in between. CDR3 in amino acids: CASSYSAGYSGNTIYF. The CDR3 DNA follows: TGTGCCAGCAGTTACTCTGCCGGGTACTCTGGAAACACCATATATTTT.

This clone was seen more than once but under ten times. The rearrangement uses TRBV30 and TRBJ2-1; TRBD2 matches at 11 bases. V lost 3 bases to trimming and J lost 5 bases; unmatched junction nucleotides: 6. Germline-derived CDR1 and CDR2 are GTSNPN and SVGIG (reference sequence). The CDR3 consists of 15 residues. The CDR3 DNA follows: TGTGCCTGGAGCATGGGACTAGCGGTAGACAATGAGCAGTTCTTC. Encoded protein: CAWSMGLAVDNEQFF. The full variable domain, its missing parts supplied by reference TRBV30 and TRBJ2-1, is SQTIHQWPATLVQPVGSPLSLECTVEGTSNPNLYWYRQAAGRGLQLLFYSVGIGQISSEVPQNLSASRPQDRQFILSSKKLLLSDSGFYLCAWSMGLAVDNEQFFGPGTRLTVL.

This chain joins TRBV7-6 and TRBJ1-4; 9 bases fit TRBD1. CDR3 size: 15 residues. CDR1 is SGHVS and CDR2 is FNYEAQ in the germline V gene. After removal of 6 bases from V and 4 bases from J, the junction contained 6 bases not matched to a gene. CDR3 sequence reads: CASRTGGFINEKLFF. In DNA form, the CDR3 reads TGTGCCAGCAGAACAGGGGGCTTTATTAATGAAAAACTGTTTTTT.

The chain couples TRBV11-2 to TRBJ1-2; D uncertain. The CDR3 consists of 14 residues. CDR1 is SGHAT and CDR2 is FQNNGV in the germline V gene. V lost 1 base and J lost 4, with 10 bases in between. The DNA for the CDR3 is TGTGCCAGCAGCTTAGTGGCAGGCTCCTATGGCTACACCTTC. Translating gives CASSLVAGSYGYTF.

This chain joins TRBV18 and TRBJ1-3; D possibly corresponds to TRBD1 (6 bases). This CDR3 is built from 16 residues. V was shortened by 3 bases and J by 0 bases, with 12 bases between the two germline ends. The V gene's germline CDR1 is KGHSH and CDR2 LQKENI. The CDR3 region is CASSPPGANSGNTIYF. CDR3 coding DNA: TGTGCCAGCTCACCCCCAGGGGCCAACTCTGGAAACACCATATATTTT. Based on the CDR3 plus reference TRBV18 and TRBJ1-3, the full variable domain is NAGVMQNPRHLVRRRGQEARLRCSPMKGHSHVYWYRQLPEEGLKFMVYLQKENIIDESGMPKERFSAEFPKEGPSILRIQQVVRGDSAAYFCASSPPGANSGNTIYFGEGSWLTVV.

V gene TRBV5-6 combines with J gene TRBJ2-7, with D possibly matching TRBD2 (6 bases). The CDR3 length is 15 residues. Germline V gene data show CDR1 as SGHDT and CDR2 as YYEEEE. The V gene lost 1 base and the J gene lost 6 bases, with 17 bases spanning the gap. In DNA, the CDR3 is TGTGCCAGCAGCTTGCCAATCGGGGGAACATCCGAGCAGTACTTC. Its translation: CASSLPIGGTSEQYF.

This clone was observed a few times. V gene TRBV27 combines with J gene TRBJ2-7, with a possible D match to TRBD2 (5 bases). Trimming removed 7 bases at V and 1 base at J, with 14 bases between. This CDR3 comprises 14 residues. Germline CDR1 and CDR2: MNHEY and SMNVEV (reference sequence). The chain's CDR3 is CASKTGTRSYEQYF. CDR3 sequence (DNA): TGTGCCAGCAAAACGGGAACGAGGTCCTACGAGCAGTACTTC.